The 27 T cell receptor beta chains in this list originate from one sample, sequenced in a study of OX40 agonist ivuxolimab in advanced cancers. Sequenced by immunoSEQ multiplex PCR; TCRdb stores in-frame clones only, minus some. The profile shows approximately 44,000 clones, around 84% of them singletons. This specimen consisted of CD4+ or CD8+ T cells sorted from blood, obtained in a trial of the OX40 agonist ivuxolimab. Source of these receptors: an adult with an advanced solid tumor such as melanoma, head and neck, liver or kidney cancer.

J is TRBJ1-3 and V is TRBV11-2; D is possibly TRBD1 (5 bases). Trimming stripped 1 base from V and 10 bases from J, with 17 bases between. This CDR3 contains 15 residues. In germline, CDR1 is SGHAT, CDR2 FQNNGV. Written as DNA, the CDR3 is TGTGCCAGCAGCTTAGTGTCCGTGTCGAGGGGAACCATATATTTT. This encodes CASSLVSVSRGTIYF.

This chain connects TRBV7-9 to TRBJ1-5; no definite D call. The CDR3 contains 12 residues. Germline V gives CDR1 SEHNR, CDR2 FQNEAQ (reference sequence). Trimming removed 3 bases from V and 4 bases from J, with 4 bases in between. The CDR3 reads CASSLVNQPQHF. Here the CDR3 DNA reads TGTGCCAGCAGCTTGGTTAATCAGCCCCAGCATTTT.

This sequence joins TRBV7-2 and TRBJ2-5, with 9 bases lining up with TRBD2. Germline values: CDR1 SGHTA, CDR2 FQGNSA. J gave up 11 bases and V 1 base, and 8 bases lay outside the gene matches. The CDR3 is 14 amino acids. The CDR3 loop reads CASSLGRGGKEQYF. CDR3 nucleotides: TGTGCCAGCAGCTTAGGGCGGGGGGGGAAGGAGCAGTACTTC.

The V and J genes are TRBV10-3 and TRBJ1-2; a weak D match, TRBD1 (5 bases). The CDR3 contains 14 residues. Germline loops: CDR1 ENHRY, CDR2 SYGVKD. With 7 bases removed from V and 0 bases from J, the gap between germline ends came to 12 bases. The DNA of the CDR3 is TGTGCCATCAACCCCAGGGTCTCTAACTATGGCTACACCTTC. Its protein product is CAINPRVSNYGYTF.

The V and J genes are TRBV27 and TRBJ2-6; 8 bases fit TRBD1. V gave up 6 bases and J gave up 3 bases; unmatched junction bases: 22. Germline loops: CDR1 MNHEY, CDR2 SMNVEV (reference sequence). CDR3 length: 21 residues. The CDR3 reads CASSGLSIRGLQGVGANVLTF. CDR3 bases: TGTGCCAGCAGCGGCTTGTCCATCAGGGGGCTCCAAGGGGTTGGGGCCAACGTCCTGACTTTC.

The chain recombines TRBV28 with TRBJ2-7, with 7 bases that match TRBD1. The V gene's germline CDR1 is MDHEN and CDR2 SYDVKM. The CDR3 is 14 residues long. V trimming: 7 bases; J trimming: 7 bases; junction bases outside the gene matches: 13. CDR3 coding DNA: TGTGCCAGCATGAGAACCGGGACAGAGAGGGAGCAGTACTTC. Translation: CASMRTGTEREQYF.

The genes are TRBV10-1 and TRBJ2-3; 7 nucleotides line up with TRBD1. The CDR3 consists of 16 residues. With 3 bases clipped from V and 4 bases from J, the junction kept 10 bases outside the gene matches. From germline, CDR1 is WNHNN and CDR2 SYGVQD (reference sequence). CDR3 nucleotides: TGCGCCAGCAGTGATCTCGGGCCAGGGGGAGCAGATACGCAGTATTTT. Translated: CASSDLGPGGADTQYF.

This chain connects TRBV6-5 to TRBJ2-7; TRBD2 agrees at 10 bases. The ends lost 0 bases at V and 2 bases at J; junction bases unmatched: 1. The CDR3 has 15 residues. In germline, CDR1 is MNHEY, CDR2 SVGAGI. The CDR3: CASSYSGTSAYEQYF. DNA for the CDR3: TGTGCCAGCAGTTACTCGGGGACTAGCGCCTACGAGCAGTACTTC.

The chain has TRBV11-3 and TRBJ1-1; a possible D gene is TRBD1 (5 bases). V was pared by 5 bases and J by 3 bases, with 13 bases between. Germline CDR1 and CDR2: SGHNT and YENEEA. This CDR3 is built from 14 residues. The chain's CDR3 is CASSRQGGDTEAFF. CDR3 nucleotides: TGTGCCAGCAGCCGGCAGGGAGGGGACACTGAAGCTTTCTTT.

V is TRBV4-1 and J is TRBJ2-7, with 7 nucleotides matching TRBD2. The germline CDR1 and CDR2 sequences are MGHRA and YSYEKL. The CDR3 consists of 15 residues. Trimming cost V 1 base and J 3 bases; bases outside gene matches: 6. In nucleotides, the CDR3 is TGCGCCAGCAGCCAAGTGGGGACTACCTTCTACGAGCAGTACTTC. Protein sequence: CASSQVGTTFYEQYF.

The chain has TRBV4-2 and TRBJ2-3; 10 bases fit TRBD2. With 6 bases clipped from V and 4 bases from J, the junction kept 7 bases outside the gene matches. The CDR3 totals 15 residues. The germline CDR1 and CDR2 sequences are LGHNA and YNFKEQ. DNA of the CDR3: TGTGCCAGCAGTCCTACTAGCGGGGTGGCAGATACGCAGTATTTT. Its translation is CASSPTSGVADTQYF.

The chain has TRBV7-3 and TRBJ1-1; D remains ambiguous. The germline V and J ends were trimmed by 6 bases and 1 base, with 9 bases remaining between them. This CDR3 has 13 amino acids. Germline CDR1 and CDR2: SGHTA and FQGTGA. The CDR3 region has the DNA TGTGCCAGCAGTCCGGACGGGAACACTGAAGCTTTCTTT. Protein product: CASSPDGNTEAFF.

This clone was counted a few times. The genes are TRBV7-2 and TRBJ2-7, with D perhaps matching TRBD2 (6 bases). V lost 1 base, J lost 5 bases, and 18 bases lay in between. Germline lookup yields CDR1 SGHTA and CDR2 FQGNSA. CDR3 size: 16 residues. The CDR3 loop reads CASSLGGLLVSNEQYF. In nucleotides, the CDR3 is TGTGCCAGCAGCTTAGGGGGACTCCTTGTCAGCAACGAGCAGTACTTC. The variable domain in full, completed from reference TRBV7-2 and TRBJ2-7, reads GAGVSQSPSNKVTEKGKDVELRCDPISGHTALYWYRQSLGQGLEFLIYFQGNSAPDKSGLPSDRFSAERTGGSVSTLTIQRTQQEDSAVYLCASSLGGLLVSNEQYFGPGTRLTVT.

CDR3 loop: CASSLTGRLNTEAFF. The CDR3, as DNA: TGTGCCAGCAGCTTGACAGGGAGATTGAACACTGAAGCTTTCTTT. This chain joins TRBV5-8 and TRBJ1-1; D might be TRBD1 (6 bases). In germline, CDR1 is SGHTS, CDR2 YDEGEE. This CDR3 region has 15 residues. V was trimmed by 1 base and J by 0 bases, leaving 10 bases between them.

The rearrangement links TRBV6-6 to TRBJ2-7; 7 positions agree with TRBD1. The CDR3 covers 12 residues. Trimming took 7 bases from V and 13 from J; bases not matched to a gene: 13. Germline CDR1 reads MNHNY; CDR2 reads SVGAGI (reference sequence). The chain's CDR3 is CASNHRQGPKYF. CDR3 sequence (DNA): TGTGCCAGCAATCACCGACAGGGACCCAAATACTTC.

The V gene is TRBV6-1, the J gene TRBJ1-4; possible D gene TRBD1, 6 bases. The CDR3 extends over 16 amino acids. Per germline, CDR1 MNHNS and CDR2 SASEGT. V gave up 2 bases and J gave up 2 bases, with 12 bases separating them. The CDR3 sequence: CASSEMGAATNEKLFF. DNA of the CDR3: TGTGCCAGCAGTGAAATGGGGGCTGCGACTAATGAAAAACTGTTTTTT.

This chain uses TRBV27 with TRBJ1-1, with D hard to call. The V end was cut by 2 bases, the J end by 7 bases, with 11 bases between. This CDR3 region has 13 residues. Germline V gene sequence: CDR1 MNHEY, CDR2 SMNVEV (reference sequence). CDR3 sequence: CASSLMEAGEAFF. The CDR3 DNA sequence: TGTGCCAGCAGTTTAATGGAAGCGGGTGAAGCTTTCTTT.

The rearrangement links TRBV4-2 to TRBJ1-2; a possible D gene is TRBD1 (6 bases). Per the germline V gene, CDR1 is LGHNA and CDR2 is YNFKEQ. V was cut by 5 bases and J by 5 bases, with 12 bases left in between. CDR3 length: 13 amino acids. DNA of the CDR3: TGTGCCAGCAGCGCGGGGGGGCTGTATGGCTACACCTTC. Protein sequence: CASSAGGLYGYTF.

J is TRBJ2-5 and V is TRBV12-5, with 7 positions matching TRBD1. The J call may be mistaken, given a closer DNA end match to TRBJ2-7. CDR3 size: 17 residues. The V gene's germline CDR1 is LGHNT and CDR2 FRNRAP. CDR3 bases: TGTGCTAGTGGTTTGGGAAACCGGGACAGAAGCTCCTACGAGCAGTACTTC. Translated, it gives CASGLGNRDRSSYEQYF.

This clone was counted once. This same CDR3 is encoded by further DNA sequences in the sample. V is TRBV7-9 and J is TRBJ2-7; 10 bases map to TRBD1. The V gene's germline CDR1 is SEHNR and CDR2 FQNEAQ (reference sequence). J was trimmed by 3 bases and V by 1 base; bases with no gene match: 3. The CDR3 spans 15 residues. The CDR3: CASSLVGDRGYEQYF. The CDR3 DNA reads TGTGCCAGCAGCTTAGTGGGGGACAGGGGCTACGAGCAGTACTTC.

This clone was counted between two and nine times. The CDR3 DNA sequence: TGCGCCAGCGGCGTCGGGAGGGGTCCCTACGAGCAGTACTTC. It is translated as CASGVGRGPYEQYF. V and J are TRBV23-1 and TRBJ2-7; 8 nucleotides line up with TRBD2. TRBV23-1 counts as an open reading frame of uncertain function. Losses at the gene ends were 8 bases for V and 2 bases for J; bases not matched to a gene: 8. This CDR3 is built from 14 residues.

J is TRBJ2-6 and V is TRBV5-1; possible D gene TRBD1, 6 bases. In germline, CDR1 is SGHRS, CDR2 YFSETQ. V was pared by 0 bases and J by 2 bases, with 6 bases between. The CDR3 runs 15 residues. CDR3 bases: TGCGCCAGCAGCTTGGAGGGGGCTGGGGCCAACGTCCTGACTTTC. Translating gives CASSLEGAGANVLTF.

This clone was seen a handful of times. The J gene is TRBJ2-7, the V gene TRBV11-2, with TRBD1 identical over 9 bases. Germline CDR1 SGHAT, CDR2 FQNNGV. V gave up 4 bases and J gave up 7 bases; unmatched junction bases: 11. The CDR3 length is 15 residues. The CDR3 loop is CASSSLRYRGHEQYF. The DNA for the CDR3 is TGTGCCAGCAGCTCGCTACGCTACAGGGGGCATGAGCAGTACTTC.

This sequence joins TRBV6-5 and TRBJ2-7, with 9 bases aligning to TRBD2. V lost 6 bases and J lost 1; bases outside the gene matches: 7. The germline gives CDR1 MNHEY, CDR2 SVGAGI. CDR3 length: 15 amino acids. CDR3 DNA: TGTGCCAGCAGAAAAAGCGGGGGGCTTTCCTACGAGCAGTACTTC. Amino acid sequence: CASRKSGGLSYEQYF.

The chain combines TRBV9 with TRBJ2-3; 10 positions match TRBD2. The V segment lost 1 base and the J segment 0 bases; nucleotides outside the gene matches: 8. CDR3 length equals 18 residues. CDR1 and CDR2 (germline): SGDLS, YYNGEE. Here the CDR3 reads CASSVRLAGEHSTDTQYF. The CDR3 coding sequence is TGTGCCAGCAGCGTAAGGCTAGCGGGGGAACATAGCACAGATACGCAGTATTTT. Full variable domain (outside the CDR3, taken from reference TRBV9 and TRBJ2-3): DSGVTQTPKHLITATGQRVTLRCSPRSGDLSVYWYQQSLDQGLQFLIQYYNGEERAKGNILERFSAQQFPDLHSELNLSSLELGDSALYFCASSVRLAGEHSTDTQYFGPGTRLTVL.

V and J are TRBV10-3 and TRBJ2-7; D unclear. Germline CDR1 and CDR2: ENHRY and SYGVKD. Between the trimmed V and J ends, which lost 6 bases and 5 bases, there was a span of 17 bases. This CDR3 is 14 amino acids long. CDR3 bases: TGTGCCATCAGGCTGGACCGCCAGTCGGACGAGCAGTACTTC. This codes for CAIRLDRQSDEQYF.

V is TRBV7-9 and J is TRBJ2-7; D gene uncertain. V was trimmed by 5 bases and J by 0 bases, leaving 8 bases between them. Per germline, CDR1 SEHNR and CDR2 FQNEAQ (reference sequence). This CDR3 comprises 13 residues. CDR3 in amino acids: CASSRASSYEQYF. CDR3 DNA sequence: TGTGCCAGCAGCCGCGCCAGCTCCTACGAGCAGTACTTC.